Listed below are T cell receptor beta chains from one sample, sequenced in a study of blood T cell repertoires in COVID-19. Assay: immunoSEQ multiplex PCR; the TCRdb copy retains only in-frame clones and omits some. Among about 300,000 clones listed, 75% to 90% were seen once. The sequencing sample was made of peripheral blood. The source is a man aged 35-49 years with acute or convalescent COVID-19. CDR3s include the opening cysteine and the closing phenylalanine or tryptophan.

CASSLGDNSGNTIYF TRBJ1-3 TRBV5-1
CASSEEDGYTF TRBJ1-2 TRBV2
CAWSSISEAFF TRBJ1-1 TRBV30
CASSPRQGALGGYTF TRBJ1-2 TRBV5-5
CASGSPLLRGRDNEQFF TRBJ2-1 TRBV12-5
CASSARGGSNEQFF TRBJ2-1 TRBV3-1/TRBV3-2
CASSPRTGMDTEAFF TRBJ1-1 TRBV5-1
CASSAPGTGFRDTQYF TRBJ2-3 TRBV18
CASTRDRDGYTF TRBJ1-2 TRBV12-3/TRBV12-4
CASSLEGGNTEAFF TRBJ1-1 TRBV5-1
CASSPPGGLFNEQFF TRBJ2-1 TRBV3-1/TRBV3-2
CATSRVATGTTGELFF TRBJ2-2 TRBV15
CASSLPITPGTEAFF TRBJ1-1 TRBV28
CATAGGDSTDTQYF TRBJ2-3 TRBV7-8
CASSLRVGLTDTQYF TRBJ2-3 TRBV7-6
CASSQDSSYEQYF TRBJ2-7 TRBV3-1/TRBV3-2
CASSEGDRVKTFF TRBJ1-1 TRBV6-1
CAISAQSGGLYNEQFF TRBJ2-1 TRBV10-3
CASSTLQGSGGEQYF TRBJ2-7 TRBV5-1
CASSDLAPRDGYTF TRBJ1-2 TRBV6-1
CASSPGWDTLNEKLFF TRBJ1-4 TRBV5-1
CASRAPGPNTEAFF TRBJ1-1 TRBV6-5
CASSSTGDTGELFF TRBJ2-2 TRBV5-1
CASSAGGGMNQPQHF TRBJ1-5 TRBV2
CASSIRAGGHSYSYEQYF TRBJ2-7 TRBV19
CASSIGARSLFF TRBJ1-4 TRBV19
CASSYLGTFEAFF TRBJ1-1 TRBV6-2/TRBV6-3
CATSRDPGRGTEAFF TRBJ1-1 TRBV15
CASSVRAHRGTEAFF TRBJ1-1 TRBV9
CASSGGDDSSYNSPLHF TRBJ1-6 TRBV5-1
CASSPLAGELYTF TRBJ1-2 TRBV18
CASSFFTGGTGELFF TRBJ2-2 TRBV5-1
CASRRGAGQGYEKLFF TRBJ1-4 TRBV27